Shown below are 32 T cell receptor beta chains from a single sample sequenced in a study of early T cells in non-severe SARS-CoV-2 infection (dated by TCRdb to the early 2020s). Libraries were made using 5' RACE. Instrument on record: NextSeq 500. TCRdb redid the processing of the public reads, applying fastp at Q25 and MiXCR, and retained in-frame beta chains. Duplicate CDR3 protein sequences are folded into a single record with the most common DNA and genes. The sample profile shows approximately 70,000 distinct CDR3 sequences; 12% of them were found once. Jointly, the top ten make up 5% to 8% of the sample. Sequences were obtained from whole blood. The receptors originated from an adult who was a healthcare worker with PCR-confirmed SARS-CoV-2 infection or an uninfected control (not recorded which).

With respect to this clonotype: A read error may explain this, as a much larger clone is one base away. The gene calls are TRBV6-2 or TRBV6-3 and TRBJ1-5; perhaps TRBD1 as D (6 bases). The CDR3 sequence is 13 residues long. Germline V gene sequence: CDR1 MNHEY, CDR2 SVGEGT. Trimming removed 5 bases from V and 12 bases from J, with 17 bases in between. CDR3 in amino acids: CASSTGFMKLQHF. The CDR3 DNA reads TGTGCCAGCAGTACAGGGTTTATGAAGCTCCAGCATTTT.

This clonotype was observed a handful of times. V usage is TRBV19 and J usage is TRBJ2-7; TRBD2 matches at 9 bases. The V segment lost 4 bases and the J segment 0 bases; nucleotides outside the gene matches: 4. The CDR3 loop spans 15 amino acids. Germline V gene lookup returns CDR1 LNHDA and CDR2 SQIVND (reference sequence). The CDR3 DNA sequence: TGTGCCAGTAGTAAGACTAGCGGAATCTCCTACGAGCAGTACTTC. This codes for CASSKTSGISYEQYF.

This clonotype showed up just a few times. This sequence joins TRBV30 and TRBJ1-2; TRBD1 matches 8 bases. The germline V gene encodes CDR1 GTSNPN and CDR2 SVGIG (reference sequence). The CDR3 length is 15 residues. Trimming removed 3 bases from V and 6 bases from J; junction bases left unmatched: 12. For the CDR3, the DNA is TGTGCCTGGAGAGGTCAGGGGGCAATAGAGGATGGCTACACCTTC. Translated: CAWRGQGAIEDGYTF.

The J gene is TRBJ2-5, the V gene TRBV7-2; weak D call: TRBD1 (6 bases). From germline, CDR1 is SGHTA and CDR2 FQGNSA. The CDR3 totals 13 residues. Trimming removed 1 base at V and 5 bases at J, with 8 bases between. CDR3 region: CASSLVGAETQYF. Written as DNA, the CDR3 is TGTGCCAGCAGCTTAGTGGGGGCGGAGACCCAGTACTTC.

This clonotype came up many times. The rearrangement links TRBV10-3 to TRBJ2-2; maybe TRBD2 (5 bases). V dropped 9 bases and J dropped 1 base, with 9 bases sitting between them. CDR1 and CDR2 from the germline V gene are ENHRY and SYGVKD. The CDR3 has 13 residues. CDR3 in amino acids: CAILGKNTGELFF. The CDR3 coding sequence is TGTGCCATACTCGGGAAGAACACCGGGGAGCTGTTTTTT.

The chain joins TRBV7-2 to TRBJ2-2, with TRBD2 as a possible D gene (6 bases). V lost 7 bases to trimming and J lost 2 bases, with 17 bases between them. This CDR3 comprises 16 residues. The V gene's germline CDR1 is SGHTA and CDR2 FQGNSA. CDR3 residues: CASKIRRVGNTGELFF. DNA of the CDR3: TGTGCCAGCAAAATCCGGAGGGTAGGAAACACCGGGGAGCTGTTTTTT.

V and J are TRBV10-3 and TRBJ2-5; perhaps TRBD2 as D (5 bases). V dropped 0 bases and J dropped 10 bases, with 15 bases sitting between them. CDR1 is ENHRY and CDR2 is SYGVKD in the germline V gene. The CDR3 is made up of 14 amino acids. In DNA form, the CDR3 reads TGTGCCATCAGTGAGTCGGCGGGCGGCCGGGTCCAGTACTTC. Amino acids: CAISESAGGRVQYF.

This clonotype was observed a handful of times. The genes are TRBV5-5 and TRBJ2-1, with D uncertain. The CDR3 is made up of 11 amino acids. Deletions cut 4 bases from V and 5 bases from J, with 4 bases between. From germline, CDR1 is SGHKS and CDR2 YYEKEE (reference sequence). CDR3 bases: TGTGCCAGCAGCGCAGACAATGAGCAGTTCTTC. Translating it yields CASSADNEQFF. The full variable domain, its missing parts supplied by reference TRBV5-5 and TRBJ2-1, is DAGVTQSPTHLIKTRGQQVTLRCSPISGHKSVSWYQQVLGQGPQFIFQYYEKEERGRGNFPDRFSARQFPNYSSELNVNALLLGDSALYLCASSADNEQFFGPGTRLTVL.

The chain recombines TRBV9 with TRBJ2-1, with no clear D. With 0 bases removed from V and 10 bases from J, the gap between germline ends came to 8 bases. CDR1 SGDLS and CDR2 YYNGEE come from the germline V gene. The CDR3 spans 12 residues. This CDR3 is CASSVGASEQFF. CDR3 nucleotides: TGTGCCAGCAGCGTAGGAGCCAGCGAGCAGTTCTTC.

This clonotype was recorded only once. Mismatch with germline at one junction end may stem from a read error. The chain employs TRBV2 and TRBJ2-7; 7 bases align to TRBD2. The CDR3 contains 15 residues. Germline V CDR1 and CDR2: SNHLY, FYNNEI. The CDR3 region has the DNA TGTGCCAGCAGTGAATGGCGGGAGTCACTCTACGATCAGTACTTC. This sequence encodes CASSEWRESLYDQYF. Looking up the rest from reference TRBV2 and TRBJ2-7 gives the full variable domain: EPEVTQTPSHQVTQMGQEVILRCVPISNHLYFYWYRQILGQKVEFLVSFYNNEISEKSEIFDDQFSVERPDGSNFTLKIRSTKLEDSAMYFCASSEWRESLYDQYFGPGTRLTVT.

The sample holds many counts of this clonotype. This sequence joins TRBV19 and TRBJ2-6; the D gene is possibly TRBD2 (5 bases). Germline-derived CDR1 and CDR2 are LNHDA and SQIVND (reference sequence). CDR3 length: 17 residues. The V end lost 9 bases, the J end lost 0 bases, and 18 bases lay between the germline ends. This CDR3 reads CASLRAASFSGANVLTF. The CDR3 DNA reads TGTGCCAGCCTGAGGGCCGCCTCCTTCTCTGGGGCCAACGTCCTGACTTTC.

In its sample, this clonotype was seen many times. The chain couples TRBV12-3 or TRBV12-4 to TRBJ1-1, with no clear D. The length of the CDR3 is 13 residues. Trimming left V 3 bases short and J 5 bases short, with 10 bases between. The CDR3 bases are TGTGCCAGCAGTTTGTTCGTGGGGACTGAAGCTTTCTTT. It encodes CASSLFVGTEAFF.

The sample holds a few counts of this clonotype. This chain connects TRBV7-6 to TRBJ2-3, with 7 bases lining up with TRBD2. This CDR3 has 16 residues. Germline values: CDR1 SGHVS, CDR2 FNYEAQ. With 5 bases clipped from V and 2 bases from J, the junction kept 10 bases outside the gene matches. CDR3 bases: TGTGCCAGCAGCCTATCAGGACTAGGAACCACAGATACGCAGTATTTT. It codes for CASSLSGLGTTDTQYF.

This clonotype was observed at least ten times. This rearrangement joins TRBV5-1 to TRBJ2-7, with D perhaps TRBD1 (5 bases). In germline, CDR1 is SGHRS, CDR2 YFSETQ. This CDR3 comprises 14 residues. The V end was cut by 0 bases, the J end by 0 bases, with 7 bases between. Written as DNA, the CDR3 is TGCGCCAGCAGCTTGGGACAGAGCTCCTACGAGCAGTACTTC. Its protein is CASSLGQSSYEQYF.

J is TRBJ2-1 and V is TRBV24-1; D might be TRBD2 (6 bases). This CDR3 has 12 residues. CDR1 is KGHDR, CDR2 SFDVKD, per germline. V lost 6 bases and J lost 7, with 9 bases in between. The CDR3 nucleotides read TGTGCCACCAGTCTGGGGAGGAATGAGCAGTTCTTC. This translates into CATSLGRNEQFF.

The chain links TRBV5-1 to TRBJ2-3; D not certain. CDR3 length: 15 amino acids. CDR1 is SGHRS and CDR2 is YFSETQ in the germline V gene. The germline V and J ends were trimmed by 4 bases and 2 bases, with 14 bases remaining between them. The CDR3 here is CASSEREADTDTQYF. For the CDR3, the DNA is TGCGCCAGCAGCGAACGTGAGGCGGACACAGATACGCAGTATTTT.

This clonotype was counted at least ten times. The V call is TRBV7-9, the J call TRBJ2-7, with D possibly TRBD2 on 7 matching bases. The germline V and J ends were trimmed by 0 bases and 6 bases, with 18 bases remaining between them. The CDR3 totals 16 residues. CDR1 SEHNR and CDR2 FQNEAQ come from the germline V gene (reference sequence). In nucleotides, the CDR3 is TGTGCCAGCAGCTTAGCGACAGGACTAGGACCCTTCGAGCAGTACTTC. Translating it yields CASSLATGLGPFEQYF. The entire variable domain, with the rest obtained from reference TRBV7-9 and TRBJ2-7, is as follows: DTGVSQNPRHKITKRGQNVTFRCDPISEHNRLYWYRQTLGQGPEFLTYFQNEAQLEKSRLLSDRFSAERPKGSFSTLEIQRTEQGDSAMYLCASSLATGLGPFEQYFGPGTRLTVT.

The gene calls are TRBV7-2 and TRBJ1-3; no reliable D call. The CDR3 length is 15 residues. Trimming left V 2 bases short and J 1 base short, with 9 bases between. The V gene's germline CDR1 is SGHTA and CDR2 FQGNSA. CDR3 region: CASSLLSLSGNTIYF. Written as DNA, the CDR3 is TGTGCCAGCAGCTTATTATCCTTGTCTGGAAACACCATATATTTT.

This clonotype was picked up many times. A read error may account for a junction end that differs from germline. The chain combines TRBV12-3 or TRBV12-4 with TRBJ2-1; 8 nucleotides line up with TRBD2. The CDR3 runs 14 residues. The CDR3 here is CASRLAGTYNEQFF. In nucleotides, the CDR3 is TGTGCCAGCAGGTTAGCGGGGACTTACAATGAGCAGTTCTTC.

In this sample, this clonotype turned up a few times. This chain connects TRBV14 to TRBJ2-3; D is perhaps TRBD1 or TRBD2 (6 bases each). The ends were cut back, 4 bases at V and 6 bases at J, with 11 bases in the middle. Germline CDR1 reads SGHDN; CDR2 reads FVKESK. CDR3 length equals 13 residues. The DNA of the CDR3 is TGTGCCAGCAGCCTGGGGGGCTTGGATACGCAGTATTTT. Its translation is CASSLGGLDTQYF.

This clonotype was observed many times. V is TRBV6-1 and J is TRBJ2-5; D possibly corresponds to TRBD1 (6 bases). The CDR3 covers 14 residues. Germline lookup yields CDR1 MNHNS and CDR2 SASEGT. Trimming left V 0 bases short and J 9 bases short, with 14 bases between. The CDR3 here is CASSEARTDSAQYF. Written as DNA, the CDR3 is TGTGCCAGCAGTGAAGCGAGGACAGACTCGGCCCAGTACTTC.

This clonotype was seen at least ten times. The rearrangement uses TRBV5-1 and TRBJ2-3; 8 positions agree with TRBD2. Germline V gene lookup returns CDR1 SGHRS and CDR2 YFSETQ. The ends lost 0 bases at V and 5 bases at J; junction bases unmatched: 5. The CDR3 extends over 15 amino acids. The CDR3 DNA reads as TGCGCCAGCAGCTTGGACGGGAGGGCCGGAGATACGCAGTATTTT. Protein product: CASSLDGRAGDTQYF.

In its sample, this clonotype was seen many times. The chain uses TRBV6-2 or TRBV6-3 and TRBJ1-6; D is perhaps TRBD1 (6 bases). The CDR3 runs to 13 residues. Trimming cost V 8 bases and J 7 bases, with 12 bases left between them. Germline values: CDR1 MNHEY, CDR2 SVGEGT. The CDR3 here is CASGGSGNSPLHF. DNA for the CDR3: TGTGCCAGCGGGGGCAGCGGGAATTCACCCCTCCACTTT.

This clonotype was counted a few times. The chain employs TRBV7-9 and TRBJ2-3, with D perhaps being TRBD1 or TRBD2 (5 bases each). V was shortened by 4 bases and J by 7 bases, with 21 bases between the two germline ends. CDR3 size: 16 residues. CDR1 is SEHNR, CDR2 FQNEAQ, per germline (reference sequence). CDR3 amino acids: CASSSRDRGRINTQYF. The CDR3 bases are TGTGCCAGCAGCTCCCGGGACCGAGGACGAATTAATACGCAGTATTTT.

Ten or more counts support this clonotype. This rearrangement joins TRBV5-1 to TRBJ1-6; 9 bases align to TRBD1. From germline, CDR1 is SGHRS and CDR2 YFSETQ. The CDR3 loop spans 14 amino acids. J lost 10 bases, V lost 4 bases, and 6 bases had no gene match. CDR3 in amino acids: CASSIYTGGSPLHF. The CDR3 nucleotides are TGCGCCAGCAGCATCTATACAGGGGGCTCACCCCTCCACTTT.

V and J are TRBV19 and TRBJ2-4; the match to TRBD2 covers 8 bases. The V and J ends lost 5 bases and 7 bases, in that order; junction bases with no gene match: 13. There are 16 residues in the CDR3. Germline V lookup: CDR1 LNHDA, CDR2 SQIVND (reference sequence). The CDR3 DNA reads as TGTGCCAGTAGTCCCCGGGGTAGCGGGGTAACTAACATTCAGTACTTC. Protein product: CASSPRGSGVTNIQYF.

This clonotype was recorded a few times. The chain combines TRBV30 with TRBJ1-4; D remains ambiguous. Trimming cost V 0 bases and J 16 bases, with 12 bases left between them. The germline V gene has CDR1 GTSNPN and CDR2 SVGIG (reference sequence). The CDR3 has 11 residues. This CDR3 reads CAWSVGVPQFF. DNA for the CDR3: TGTGCCTGGAGTGTCGGGGTACCGCAGTTTTTT. Looking up the rest from reference TRBV30 and TRBJ1-4 gives the full variable domain: SQTIHQWPATLVQPVGSPLSLECTVEGTSNPNLYWYRQAAGRGLQLLFYSVGIGQISSEVPQNLSASRPQDRQFILSSKKLLLSDSGFYLCAWSVGVPQFFGSGTQLSVL.

V and J are TRBV6-2 or TRBV6-3 and TRBJ2-3; either TRBD1 or TRBD2 may supply D (5 bases each). This CDR3 comprises 17 residues. V was trimmed by 5 bases and J by 0 bases, leaving 18 bases between them. The V gene's germline CDR1 is MNHEY and CDR2 SVGEGT. This CDR3 reads CASSPGNRSPSTDTQYF. The CDR3 nucleotides are TGTGCCAGCAGTCCGGGAAACAGGTCCCCAAGCACAGATACGCAGTATTTT.

This clonotype was seen many times. The chain recombines TRBV4-1 with TRBJ1-5; 10 bases are a match to TRBD1. Unmatched junction bases numbered 13, after V lost 4 bases and J lost 7 bases. CDR3 length equals 17 residues. The germline CDR1 and CDR2 sequences are MGHRA and YSYEKL. CDR3 DNA sequence: TGCGCCAGCAGCCCATCATCGGGGACAGGGGTCCCCCAGCCCCAGCATTTT. Translated: CASSPSSGTGVPQPQHF.

This clonotype came up a few times. The chain has TRBV5-5 and TRBJ2-5; D tentatively fits TRBD1 or TRBD2 (5 bases each). Germline V gene lookup returns CDR1 SGHKS and CDR2 YYEKEE (reference sequence). This CDR3 contains 13 residues. With 7 bases removed from V and 4 bases from J, the gap between germline ends came to 14 bases. CDR3 nucleotides: TGTGCCAGCGGGGCCGGGGCAGGAGAGACCCAGTACTTC. As protein: CASGAGAGETQYF.

In this sample, this clonotype turned up a few times. This chain connects TRBV7-9 to TRBJ2-3; 8 bases fit TRBD1. V lost 5 bases, J lost 3 bases, and 4 bases stayed unmatched. Germline CDR1 reads SEHNR; CDR2 reads FQNEAQ (reference sequence). The CDR3 runs 14 residues. CDR3 sequence (DNA): TGTGCCAGCAGCCAAAGACAGGGGACAGATACGCAGTATTTT. Protein product: CASSQRQGTDTQYF.

This clonotype appeared a few times. The genes are TRBV12-3 or TRBV12-4 and TRBJ2-1; 9 bases are a match to TRBD2. This CDR3 has 17 amino acids. V lost 4 bases and J lost 2; bases outside the gene matches: 9. In nucleotides, the CDR3 is TGTGCCAGCAGTTCCTCAATAGCGGGAGCGGCCTACAATGAGCAGTTCTTC. Amino acid sequence: CASSSSIAGAAYNEQFF.